The rows below give T cell receptor beta chains drawn from one sample of a study of post-analysis software for immune sequencing data. Each CDR3 protein is one row after TCRdb ran MiXCR on the PCR reads. The table shows roughly 650,000 distinct CDR3 sequences, with about 60% occurring only once. Sequencing was performed on blood. The source of these receptors is a girl between 2 and 10 years old with multiple sclerosis. CDR3s include the opening cysteine and the closing phenylalanine or tryptophan. Fields, in order: V gene, CDR3 length, J gene, clone size, D gene, CDR3 protein, CDR3 DNA. The D gene is left open where the match is weak. Clone size is shown for a subset of rows, as once, few, many or a class of expanded clone.

v_call: TRBV5-1
cdr3_length: 17
j_call: TRBJ2-1
clone_size: NA
d_call: TRBD1
cdr3_aa: CASSLTGQAYSYNEQFF
cdr3_nt: TGCGCCAGCAGCTTGACGGGACAGGCCTACTCCTACAATGAGCAGTTCTTC

v_call: TRBV29-1
cdr3_length: 16
j_call: TRBJ2-1
clone_size: NA
d_call: TRBD2
cdr3_aa: CSVERGDSRSYNEQFF
cdr3_nt: TGCAGCGTTGAACGGGGGGATAGCAGGAGCTACAATGAGCAGTTCTTC

v_call: TRBV30
cdr3_length: 16
j_call: TRBJ1-4
clone_size: NA
d_call: TRBD1
cdr3_aa: CAWSAGRQGSREKLFF
cdr3_nt: TGTGCCTGGAGTGCGGGAAGACAGGGATCAAGGGAAAAACTGTTTTTT

v_call: TRBV5-6
cdr3_length: 13
j_call: TRBJ1-2
clone_size: NA
d_call: NA
cdr3_aa: CASSLAAGHGYTF
cdr3_nt: TGTGCCAGCAGCTTGGCGGCAGGCCATGGCTACACCTTC

v_call: TRBV5-1
cdr3_length: 13
j_call: TRBJ2-7
clone_size: NA
d_call: NA
cdr3_aa: CASSGGGNYEQYF
cdr3_nt: TGCGCCAGCAGTGGGGGCGGCAACTACGAGCAGTACTTC

v_call: TRBV3-1
cdr3_length: 14
j_call: TRBJ2-1
clone_size: NA
d_call: TRBD2
cdr3_aa: CASSPQASGRKQFF
cdr3_nt: TGTGCCAGCAGCCCTCAGGCTAGCGGGAGGAAGCAGTTCTTC

v_call: TRBV4-1
cdr3_length: 13
j_call: TRBJ2-7
clone_size: NA
d_call: TRBD2
cdr3_aa: CASRGLADNEQYF
cdr3_nt: TGCGCCAGCCGAGGACTAGCGGACAATGAGCAGTACTTC

v_call: TRBV29-1
cdr3_length: 14
j_call: TRBJ2-5
clone_size: NA
d_call: TRBD1
cdr3_aa: CSVTRDRVEETQYF
cdr3_nt: TGCAGCGTAACTAGGGACAGGGTGGAAGAGACCCAGTACTTC

v_call: TRBV29-1
cdr3_length: 13
j_call: TRBJ2-7
clone_size: NA
d_call: NA
cdr3_aa: CSVGMMLDGEQYF
cdr3_nt: TGCAGCGTTGGAATGATGTTGGACGGCGAGCAGTACTTC

v_call: TRBV7-2
cdr3_length: 15
j_call: TRBJ2-7
clone_size: NA
d_call: TRBD1
cdr3_aa: CASITNRDSSYEQYF
cdr3_nt: TGTGCCAGCATCACGAACCGGGACAGCTCCTACGAGCAGTACTTC

v_call: TRBV10-2
cdr3_length: 11
j_call: TRBJ2-3
clone_size: once
d_call: NA
cdr3_aa: CASSESTVQYF
cdr3_nt: TGCGCCAGCAGTGAGTCGACCGTGCAGTATTTT

v_call: TRBV7-8
cdr3_length: 15
j_call: TRBJ2-7
clone_size: NA
d_call: TRBD1
cdr3_aa: CASSLRSETGYEQYF
cdr3_nt: TGTGCCAGCAGCCTGAGATCTGAGACAGGGTACGAGCAGTACTTC

v_call: TRBV5-1
cdr3_length: 17
j_call: TRBJ2-5
clone_size: NA
d_call: NA
cdr3_aa: CASSSPGEGGAGETQYF
cdr3_nt: TGCGCCAGCAGCTCGCCAGGGGAAGGGGGGGCCGGTGAGACCCAGTACTTC

v_call: TRBV7-8
cdr3_length: 15
j_call: TRBJ1-2
clone_size: NA
d_call: NA
cdr3_aa: CASSFAPGDFRGYTF
cdr3_nt: TGTGCCAGCAGCTTTGCCCCAGGGGATTTTAGGGGCTACACCTTC

v_call: TRBV27
cdr3_length: 15
j_call: TRBJ2-3
clone_size: NA
d_call: NA
cdr3_aa: CASGAGTYATDTQYF
cdr3_nt: TGTGCCAGCGGCGCCGGGACGTATGCCACAGATACGCAGTATTTT

v_call: TRBV3-1
cdr3_length: 13
j_call: TRBJ2-7
clone_size: NA
d_call: NA
cdr3_aa: CASSRGASYEQYF
cdr3_nt: TGTGCCAGCAGCCGGGGGGCCTCCTACGAGCAGTACTTC

v_call: TRBV5-5
cdr3_length: 14
j_call: TRBJ1-5
clone_size: NA
d_call: NA
cdr3_aa: CASSFFTSNQPQRF
cdr3_nt: TGTGCCAGCAGCTTCTTCACTAGCAATCAGCCCCAGCGTTTT

v_call: TRBV20-1
cdr3_length: 16
j_call: TRBJ2-3
clone_size: few
d_call: NA
cdr3_aa: CSASRPYGDSTDTQYF
cdr3_nt: TGCAGTGCTAGTAGGCCTTATGGGGACAGCACAGATACGCAGTATTTT

v_call: TRBV9
cdr3_length: 16
j_call: TRBJ2-3
clone_size: NA
d_call: TRBD1
cdr3_aa: CASSHPGQGSTDTQYF
cdr3_nt: TGTGCCAGCAGCCACCCGGGACAGGGGTCGACAGATACGCAGTATTTT

v_call: TRBV7-9
cdr3_length: 16
j_call: TRBJ2-1
clone_size: NA
d_call: NA
cdr3_aa: CASSGRQASLYSEQFF
cdr3_nt: TGTGCCAGCAGCGGACGGCAAGCTAGCCTCTACAGTGAGCAGTTCTTC

v_call: TRBV2
cdr3_length: 17
j_call: TRBJ2-1
clone_size: NA
d_call: NA
cdr3_aa: CASRLRLRADSYNEQFF
cdr3_nt: TGTGCCAGCAGGCTCCGTCTCAGGGCAGATTCCTACAATGAGCAGTTCTTC

v_call: TRBV5-1
cdr3_length: 15
j_call: TRBJ2-1
clone_size: once
d_call: TRBD2
cdr3_aa: CASSFIGEGQAEQFF
cdr3_nt: TGCGCCAGCAGCTTTATAGGGGAGGGCCAGGCTGAGCAGTTCTTC

v_call: TRBV6-6
cdr3_length: 14
j_call: TRBJ2-1
clone_size: few
d_call: TRBD1
cdr3_aa: CASSRDRGPREQFF
cdr3_nt: TGTGCCAGCAGTCGGGACAGGGGGCCTAGGGAGCAGTTCTTC

v_call: TRBV7-2
cdr3_length: 16
j_call: TRBJ2-1
clone_size: NA
d_call: TRBD2
cdr3_aa: CASSLARLAGVNEQFF
cdr3_nt: TGTGCCAGCAGCTTAGCGCGCCTAGCGGGAGTGAATGAGCAGTTCTTC

v_call: TRBV18
cdr3_length: 15
j_call: TRBJ1-2
clone_size: NA
d_call: NA
cdr3_aa: CASSPALRLSYGYTF
cdr3_nt: TGTGCCAGCTCCCCGGCATTAAGGCTGAGCTATGGCTACACCTTC

v_call: TRBV5-1
cdr3_length: 15
j_call: TRBJ1-2
clone_size: NA
d_call: NA
cdr3_aa: CASSLVLGNSYGYTF
cdr3_nt: TGCGCCAGCAGCTTGGTTCTCGGAAATTCCTATGGCTACACCTTC

v_call: TRBV27
cdr3_length: 14
j_call: TRBJ2-7
clone_size: NA
d_call: NA
cdr3_aa: CASSIRERGYEQYF
cdr3_nt: TGTGCCAGCAGTATCCGGGAGAGAGGGTACGAGCAGTACTTC

v_call: TRBV6-1
cdr3_length: 15
j_call: TRBJ2-7
clone_size: NA
d_call: NA
cdr3_aa: CASSESTGGGYEQYF
cdr3_nt: TGTGCCAGCAGTGAAAGCACAGGGGGAGGGTACGAGCAGTACTTC

v_call: TRBV5-1
cdr3_length: 16
j_call: TRBJ2-2
clone_size: NA
d_call: TRBD1
cdr3_aa: CASSRGGTGGTGELFF
cdr3_nt: TGCGCCAGCAGCCGGGGCGGGACAGGGGGCACCGGGGAGCTGTTTTTT